This TCR beta chain is drawn from a study of early T cells in non-severe SARS-CoV-2 infection. Study overall: It was bulk RNA from unsorted whole blood that was sequenced, and the chains were unpaired.

Individually, cDNA molecules had unique molecular identifiers attached to them. TCRdb reprocessed the 5' RACE reads via MiXCR and lists one record per CDR3 protein. In the table there are around 70,000 distinct CDR3 sequences, more than 10% of which are singletons. This clonotype was observed many times. The antigen remains undetermined. Trimming stripped 1 base from V and 8 bases from J, with 9 bases between. This CDR3 has 13 amino acids. Germline V CDR1 and CDR2: MDHEN, SYDVKM. Findings and limits, study-wide: VDJdb matching favored anti-spike CD8 responses, missing private and CD4 specificities.

Sequencing was done on a sample of whole blood. This receptor was obtained from an adult who was a healthcare worker with PCR-confirmed SARS-CoV-2 infection or an uninfected control (not recorded which). V and J are TRBV28 and TRBJ2-4; the D call may be TRBD1 or TRBD2 (5 bases each). In nucleotides, the CDR3 is TGTGCCAGCAGTTTATCGGTGGGGGACATTCAGTACTTC. This gives the protein CASSLSVGDIQYF. Drawing the rest from reference TRBV28 and TRBJ2-4, the complete variable domain is DVKVTQSSRYLVKRTGEKVFLECVQDMDHENMFWYRQDPGLGLRLIYFSYDVKMKEKGDIPEGYSVSREKKERFSLILESASTNQTSMYLCASSLSVGDIQYFGAGTRLSVL.